The clone carrying this T cell receptor (beta chain) was seen only a few times. These data belong to a study of response to subunit inactivated influenza vaccine. This CDR3 is 14 amino acids long. Deletions cut 6 bases from V and 6 bases from J, with 14 bases between. From germline, CDR1 is MNHNS and CDR2 SASEGT. TCRdb re-called the RT-PCR reads through MiXCR, storing one row per CDR3 protein. The sample has fewer than 700,000 distinct CDR3 sequences, 10% to 15% seen once. The receptor comes from a middle-aged man who received an inactivated influenza vaccine. This specimen consisted of PBMCs from blood, obtained roughly 46 days after vaccination. The chain recombines TRBV6-1 with TRBJ2-2; a weak D match, TRBD1 (5 bases). The CDR3 DNA reads TGTGCCAGCAGCCGATTATCAGGGTCCGGGGAGCTGTTTTTT. The encoded protein is CASSRLSGSGELFF.